Listed below are T cell receptor beta chains from one sample, sequenced in a study of T-cell reconstitution after alpha-beta-depleted transplantation in children. A single record per CDR3 protein comes from TCRdb applying MiXCR to the PCR reads. The sample has about 580,000 distinct CDR3 sequences; around 27% are singletons. The source material was PBMCs, sampled before TCRalphabeta/CD19-depleted stem cell transplant. These receptors all come from a boy under two years old with Wiskott-Aldrich syndrome, due to receive a stem cell transplant. Both conserved end residues are part of each CDR3. A D gene is named only where the DNA matches it firmly. Clone size is stated in some rows and not others, as once, few, many or a class when expanded.

abundance: few
j_gene: TRBJ2-4
d_gene: TRBD2
v_gene: TRBV29-1
CDR3nt: TGCAGCGTTGAAGCGGGAGGGACGTACTTC
CDR3aa: CSVEAGGTYF

abundance: few
j_gene: TRBJ1-6
d_gene: TRBD1
v_gene: TRBV20-1
CDR3nt: TGCAGTGCCCCTAGGGGCAGGGGGAATTCACCCCTCCACTTT
CDR3aa: CSAPRGRGNSPLHF

abundance: .
j_gene: TRBJ2-1
d_gene: TRBD2
v_gene: TRBV12-3/TRBV12-4
CDR3nt: TGTGCCAGCAGTCCGGTCCGGACTAGCGGGAGTAATGAGCAGTTCTTC
CDR3aa: CASSPVRTSGSNEQFF

abundance: few
j_gene: TRBJ1-6
d_gene: .
v_gene: TRBV5-5
CDR3nt: TGTGCCAGCCGACTGCACAGGGACAATTCACCCCTCCACTTT
CDR3aa: CASRLHRDNSPLHF

abundance: .
j_gene: TRBJ2-2
d_gene: TRBD1
v_gene: TRBV20-1
CDR3nt: TGCAGTGCTTTACAGGGGGCCGGGGAGCTGTTTTTT
CDR3aa: CSALQGAGELFF

abundance: .
j_gene: TRBJ2-7
d_gene: .
v_gene: TRBV11-2
CDR3nt: TGTGCCAGCAGCCCGGTGGGTGACGGGCCCTACGAGCAGTACTTC
CDR3aa: CASSPVGDGPYEQYF

abundance: .
j_gene: TRBJ1-1
d_gene: TRBD1
v_gene: TRBV5-1
CDR3nt: TGCGCCAGCAGCTTGGAGGGGGACAGGTCAAACACTGAAGCTTTCTTT
CDR3aa: CASSLEGDRSNTEAFF

abundance: .
j_gene: TRBJ2-3
d_gene: TRBD2
v_gene: TRBV7-8
CDR3nt: TGTGCCAGCAGCTTACGAGCGGGAGGGGTCACAGATACGCAGTATTTT
CDR3aa: CASSLRAGGVTDTQYF

abundance: few
j_gene: TRBJ2-1
d_gene: TRBD2
v_gene: TRBV12-3/TRBV12-4
CDR3nt: TGTGCCAGCAGTAGCGGGAGAACAAACAATGAGCAGTTCTTC
CDR3aa: CASSSGRTNNEQFF

abundance: .
j_gene: TRBJ2-1
d_gene: .
v_gene: TRBV5-1
CDR3nt: TGCGCCAGCAGCTTGGAGCATACCCGCTACAATGAGCAGTTCTTC
CDR3aa: CASSLEHTRYNEQFF

abundance: .
j_gene: TRBJ2-1
d_gene: TRBD1
v_gene: TRBV29-1
CDR3nt: TGCAGCGGAGCGGACAGGGCCCTCTACAATGAGCAGTTCTTC
CDR3aa: CSGADRALYNEQFF

abundance: .
j_gene: TRBJ2-4
d_gene: TRBD1
v_gene: TRBV20-1
CDR3nt: TGCAGTGCCGACAGGGATCTAGCCAAAAACAGTCAGTACTTC
CDR3aa: CSADRDLAKNSQYF

abundance: .
j_gene: TRBJ2-7
d_gene: .
v_gene: TRBV5-1
CDR3nt: TGCGCCAGCAGCTTGGTTTCCGGGTACTCCTACGAGCAGTACTTC
CDR3aa: CASSLVSGYSYEQYF

abundance: few
j_gene: TRBJ2-1
d_gene: TRBD1
v_gene: TRBV5-1
CDR3nt: TGCGCCACCACGTTAGGGACAGGGGTAAATGAGCAGTTCTTC
CDR3aa: CATTLGTGVNEQFF

abundance: .
j_gene: TRBJ2-7
d_gene: TRBD2
v_gene: TRBV20-1
CDR3nt: TGCAGTGCCGGCTATCCGGGACTAGCCTACGAGCAGTACTTC
CDR3aa: CSAGYPGLAYEQYF

abundance: few
j_gene: TRBJ2-3
d_gene: .
v_gene: TRBV6-2/TRBV6-3
CDR3nt: TGTGCCAGCAGTCCCTCTATTTTACTAGGAGATGCGCAGTATTTT
CDR3aa: CASSPSILLGDAQYF

abundance: .
j_gene: TRBJ2-7
d_gene: .
v_gene: TRBV20-1
CDR3nt: TGCAGTGCTAGTACTACGGGAAAGAGGTTGAACGAGCAGTACTTC
CDR3aa: CSASTTGKRLNEQYF

abundance: .
j_gene: TRBJ2-2
d_gene: TRBD2
v_gene: TRBV5-1
CDR3nt: TGCGCCAGCAGCTTGGCCGCGACTAGCGATGGGGAGCTGTTTTTT
CDR3aa: CASSLAATSDGELFF

abundance: .
j_gene: TRBJ1-1
d_gene: TRBD1
v_gene: TRBV4-1
CDR3nt: TGCGCCAGCAGCCAAGAGGGCAGGGGGTTGAACACTGAAGCTTTCTTT
CDR3aa: CASSQEGRGLNTEAFF

abundance: .
j_gene: TRBJ2-1
d_gene: .
v_gene: TRBV20-1
CDR3nt: TGCAGTGCTAGAGATTCCCGGGGCAGTTTTACCTACAATGAGCAGTTCTTC
CDR3aa: CSARDSRGSFTYNEQFF

abundance: .
j_gene: TRBJ1-1
d_gene: .
v_gene: TRBV20-1
CDR3nt: TGCAGTGCTAGAAAGACTTGGACTGAAGCTTTCTTT
CDR3aa: CSARKTWTEAFF

abundance: .
j_gene: TRBJ1-4
d_gene: .
v_gene: TRBV7-2
CDR3nt: TGTGCCAGCAGCTTAGCTATGGGAGGTCGGGAAAAACTGTTTTTT
CDR3aa: CASSLAMGGREKLFF

abundance: .
j_gene: TRBJ1-1
d_gene: .
v_gene: TRBV2
CDR3nt: TGTGCCAGCAGTGAGTGGTGGGGCACTGAAGCTTTCTTT
CDR3aa: CASSEWWGTEAFF

abundance: few
j_gene: TRBJ1-1
d_gene: .
v_gene: TRBV28
CDR3nt: TGTGCCAGCAGTTTAAGAGAGGGCCGGGCTTTCTTT
CDR3aa: CASSLREGRAFF

abundance: few
j_gene: TRBJ2-3
d_gene: TRBD2
v_gene: TRBV7-3
CDR3nt: TGTGCCAGCAGCCGACTAGCGGGATCAAAAGATACGCAGTATTTT
CDR3aa: CASSRLAGSKDTQYF

abundance: .
j_gene: TRBJ1-1
d_gene: .
v_gene: TRBV5-1
CDR3nt: TGCGCCAGCAGCGGGGCAGGGGCCGACACTGAAGCTTTCTTT
CDR3aa: CASSGAGADTEAFF

abundance: few
j_gene: TRBJ2-7
d_gene: .
v_gene: TRBV5-6
CDR3nt: TGTGCCAGCAGTCCGGCGTTCGGGCTTAACTACGAGCAGTACTTC
CDR3aa: CASSPAFGLNYEQYF

abundance: few
j_gene: TRBJ2-3
d_gene: .
v_gene: TRBV29-1
CDR3nt: TGCAGCGTTGCCCGAGATAGTGCAGATACGCAGTATTTT
CDR3aa: CSVARDSADTQYF

abundance: .
j_gene: TRBJ2-2
d_gene: .
v_gene: TRBV20-1
CDR3nt: TGCAGTGCTATAGAGGTTGCCGCCGCCCTGAACACCGGGGAGCTGTTTTTT
CDR3aa: CSAIEVAAALNTGELFF

abundance: few
j_gene: TRBJ2-1
d_gene: TRBD2
v_gene: TRBV7-3
CDR3nt: TGTGCCAGCAGCTTAAGGCCTAGCGGGAGGGATGAGCAGTTCTTC
CDR3aa: CASSLRPSGRDEQFF

abundance: once
j_gene: TRBJ2-1
d_gene: TRBD2
v_gene: TRBV20-1
CDR3nt: TGCAGTGCTAGGGGCCAGGGACTAGCGATAAAAGGCAATGAGCAGTTCTTC
CDR3aa: CSARGQGLAIKGNEQFF

abundance: few
j_gene: TRBJ2-7
d_gene: TRBD2
v_gene: TRBV28
CDR3nt: TGTGCCAGCAGTCTGACTAGCGGGAGGGCCAGAGACGAGCAGTACTTC
CDR3aa: CASSLTSGRARDEQYF

abundance: few
j_gene: TRBJ2-1
d_gene: TRBD2
v_gene: TRBV5-6
CDR3nt: TGTGCCAGCAACCTTAGCGGGAGACCACGAGGGAGTGAGCAGTTCTTC
CDR3aa: CASNLSGRPRGSEQFF

abundance: .
j_gene: TRBJ1-5
d_gene: .
v_gene: TRBV27
CDR3nt: TGTGCCAGCAGTTCCTCAGGGTTTTTTGGTCAGCCCCAGCATTTT
CDR3aa: CASSSSGFFGQPQHF

abundance: few
j_gene: TRBJ2-3
d_gene: TRBD2
v_gene: TRBV24-1
CDR3nt: TGTGCCACCAGTGAGCCGACTAGCGGGACGCCAGATACGCAGTATTTT
CDR3aa: CATSEPTSGTPDTQYF

abundance: few
j_gene: TRBJ2-2
d_gene: .
v_gene: TRBV10-3
CDR3nt: TGTGCCATCACCCCGGGACCCAACACCGGGGAGCTGTTTTTT
CDR3aa: CAITPGPNTGELFF

abundance: .
j_gene: TRBJ1-1
d_gene: TRBD1
v_gene: TRBV19
CDR3nt: TGTGCCAGTAGAGAAGCCGGGACAGGGACCCTGAACACTGAAGCTTTCTTT
CDR3aa: CASREAGTGTLNTEAFF

abundance: few
j_gene: TRBJ1-3
d_gene: .
v_gene: TRBV19
CDR3nt: TGTGCCAGTAGTATCCGCAGGGGTCCTGGAAACACCATATATTTT
CDR3aa: CASSIRRGPGNTIYF

abundance: .
j_gene: TRBJ2-4
d_gene: .
v_gene: TRBV12-3/TRBV12-4
CDR3nt: TGTGCCAGCAGGGCATACCTACACAAAAACATTCAGTACTTC
CDR3aa: CASRAYLHKNIQYF